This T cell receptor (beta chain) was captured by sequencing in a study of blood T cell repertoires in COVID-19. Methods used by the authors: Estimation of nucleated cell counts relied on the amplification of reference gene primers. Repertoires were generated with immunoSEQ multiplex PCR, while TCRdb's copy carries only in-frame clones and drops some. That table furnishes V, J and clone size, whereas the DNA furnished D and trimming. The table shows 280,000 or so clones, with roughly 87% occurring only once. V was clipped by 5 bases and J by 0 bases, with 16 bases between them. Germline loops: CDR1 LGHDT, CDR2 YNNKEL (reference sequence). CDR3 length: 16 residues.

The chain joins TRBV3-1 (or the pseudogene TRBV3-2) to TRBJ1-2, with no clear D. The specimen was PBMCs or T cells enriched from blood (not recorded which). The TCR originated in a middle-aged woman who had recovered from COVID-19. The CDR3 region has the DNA TGTGCCAGCAGCTCCCCCGGGATATCGACTAACTATGGCTACACCTTC. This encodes CASSSPGISTNYGYTF.